The clone carrying this TCR beta chain was seen only once. These data are taken from a study of control samples from healthy donors and cancer patients. CDR3 length: 15 residues. The V and J ends lost 2 bases and 5 bases respectively, with 12 bases between them. Germline V gene lookup returns CDR1 ENHRY and CDR2 SYGVKD. Produced via immunoSEQ multiplex PCR; TCRdb's table is partial and in-frame only. The sample carries 190,000 or so clones, over 80% recorded once. The rearrangement joins TRBV10-3 to TRBJ1-4; D might be TRBD1 (5 bases). The sequencing input was blood. This TCR was sampled from a man younger than 35 in good health. The CDR3 protein is CAISEGGDGNEKLFF. In DNA form, the CDR3 reads TGTGCCATCAGTGAGGGGGGGGACGGGAATGAAAAACTGTTTTTT.